The text below deals with one T cell receptor beta chain. V trimming: 7 bases; J trimming: 2 bases; junction bases outside the gene matches: 4. Germline CDR1 SGHDN, CDR2 FVKESK. This CDR3 spans 13 amino acids. Ages ranged from roughly 18 to 100 years, with residence in approximately 25 US areas. Participants had their cohort set by participant-reported clinical history. These data originate in a study of blood T cell repertoires in COVID-19. About the study: Spain, Italy and the United States supplied samples that represented acute and convalescent COVID-19. From T cells, B-cell-depleted T cells, or PBMCs came the material, which was cDNA or gDNA.

Generated by immunoSEQ multiplex PCR, the TCRdb table keeps only in-frame clones and is missing some. The sample holds roughly 64,000 clones, more than 55% seen once. The chain recombines TRBV14 with TRBJ1-1; 7 positions agree with TRBD1. The sequencing sample was made of PBMCs or T cells enriched from blood (not recorded which). This receptor was identified in a woman aged 55-69 years who had been exposed to COVID-19. CDR3: CASTRTGNTEAFF. For the CDR3, the DNA is TGTGCCAGCACCCGGACAGGAAACACTGAAGCTTTCTTT.